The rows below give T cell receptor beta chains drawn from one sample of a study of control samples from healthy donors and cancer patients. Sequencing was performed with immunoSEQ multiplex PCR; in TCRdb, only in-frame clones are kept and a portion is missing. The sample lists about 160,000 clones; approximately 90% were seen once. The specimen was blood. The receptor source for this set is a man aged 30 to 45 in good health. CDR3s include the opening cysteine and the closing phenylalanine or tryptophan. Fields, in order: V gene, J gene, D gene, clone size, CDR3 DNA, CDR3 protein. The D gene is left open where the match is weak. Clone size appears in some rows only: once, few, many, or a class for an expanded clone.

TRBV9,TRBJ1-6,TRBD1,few,TGTGCCAGCAACTCACGAACGACAGGGAGGAATTCACCCCTCCACTTT,CASNSRTTGRNSPLHF
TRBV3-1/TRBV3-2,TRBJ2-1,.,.,TGTGCCAGCAGCCAAGATTTCTGGCATGAGCAGTTCTTC,CASSQDFWHEQFF
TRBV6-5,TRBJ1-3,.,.,TGTGCCAGCAGTCTCTTAGGTACTGGAAACACCATATATTTT,CASSLLGTGNTIYF
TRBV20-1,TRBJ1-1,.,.,TGCCTTATGGGGGGACGGGCTGAAGCTTTCTTT,CLMGGRAEAFF
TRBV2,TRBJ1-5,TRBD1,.,TGTGCCAGCGGACGGCGGACAGGGGATAATCAGCCCCAGCATTTT,CASGRRTGDNQPQHF
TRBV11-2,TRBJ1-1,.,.,TGTGCCAGCAGCCTTTCGGGGAGCAACACTGAAGCTTTCTTT,CASSLSGSNTEAFF
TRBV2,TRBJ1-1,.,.,TGTGCCAGCAGTGCCACGAGACAGGCTTTGGGAGCTTTCTTT,CASSATRQALGAFF
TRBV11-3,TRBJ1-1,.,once,TGTGCCAGCAGCTTAGGGGGAGCTCGGGCCACTGAAGCTTTCTTT,CASSLGGARATEAFF
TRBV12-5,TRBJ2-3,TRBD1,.,TGTGCTAGTGGTTTGCGACAGGGGGGCGCAGATACGCAGTATTTT,CASGLRQGGADTQYF
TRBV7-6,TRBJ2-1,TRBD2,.,TGTGCCAGCAGCCCCTGGGAGGGAGTATCCTACAATGAGCAGTTCTTC,CASSPWEGVSYNEQFF
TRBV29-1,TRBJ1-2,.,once,TGCAGCGCGCCCGGACCGGCATCGGGAGGCTACACCTTC,CSAPGPASGGYTF
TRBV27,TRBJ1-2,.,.,TGTGCCAGCAGTTTGACGGGGAAGGATGGCTACACCTTC,CASSLTGKDGYTF
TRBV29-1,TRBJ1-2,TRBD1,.,TGCAGCGTCACCCCAAGCGGACAGGGAAGATATGGCTACACCTTC,CSVTPSGQGRYGYTF
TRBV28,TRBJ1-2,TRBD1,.,TGTGCCAGCAGTTGGACAGGGGGTAACTATGGCTACACCTTC,CASSWTGGNYGYTF
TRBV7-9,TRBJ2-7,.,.,TGTGCCAGCAGCTTAGGTTCCCAGGGCCCCAACTACGAGCAGTACTTC,CASSLGSQGPNYEQYF
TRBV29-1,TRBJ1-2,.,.,TGCAGCGTTGACTACTCGGGGTATGGCTACACCTTC,CSVDYSGYGYTF
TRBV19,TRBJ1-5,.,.,TGTGCCAGTAGTCTATCACCCAACGATCAGCCCCAGCATTTT,CASSLSPNDQPQHF
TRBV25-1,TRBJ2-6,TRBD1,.,TGTGCCAGCACTAGACAGGGCACATCGGCTTCTGGGGCCAACGTCCTGACTTTC,CASTRQGTSASGANVLTF
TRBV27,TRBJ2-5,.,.,TGTGCCAGCAGTTTAGAAGCCGGGGGAGAGACCCAGTACTTC,CASSLEAGGETQYF
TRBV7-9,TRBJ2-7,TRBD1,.,TGTGCCAGCAGCGATGTCGGACAGGGGGCATACGAGCAGTACTTC,CASSDVGQGAYEQYF
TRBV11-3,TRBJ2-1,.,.,TGTGCCAGCAGCTTAGCCAGGGGCCCCTACAATGAGCAGTTCTTC,CASSLARGPYNEQFF
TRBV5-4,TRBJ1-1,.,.,TGTGCCAGCAGCCCCCCACACGGCTCTGAAGCTTTCTTT,CASSPPHGSEAFF
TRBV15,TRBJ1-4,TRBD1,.,TGTGCCACCAGCAGAGAGGGAGGGACAGTAAATGAAAAACTGTTTTTT,CATSREGGTVNEKLFF
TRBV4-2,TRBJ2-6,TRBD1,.,TGTGCCAGCAGCCGACCCAATCGGGACAGCTACTCTGGGGCCAACGTCCTGACTTTC,CASSRPNRDSYSGANVLTF
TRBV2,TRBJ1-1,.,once,TGTGCCAGCACTAAGGGCGGTACAAACACTGAAGCTTTCTTT,CASTKGGTNTEAFF
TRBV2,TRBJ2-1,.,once,TGTGCCAGCAGTGCGAATCTCGGGGGAAGCTCCTACAATGAGCAGTTCTTC,CASSANLGGSSYNEQFF
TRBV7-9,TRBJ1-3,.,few,TGTGCCAGCAGCTTAGAATCAGGGGCTGGAAACACCATATATTTT,CASSLESGAGNTIYF